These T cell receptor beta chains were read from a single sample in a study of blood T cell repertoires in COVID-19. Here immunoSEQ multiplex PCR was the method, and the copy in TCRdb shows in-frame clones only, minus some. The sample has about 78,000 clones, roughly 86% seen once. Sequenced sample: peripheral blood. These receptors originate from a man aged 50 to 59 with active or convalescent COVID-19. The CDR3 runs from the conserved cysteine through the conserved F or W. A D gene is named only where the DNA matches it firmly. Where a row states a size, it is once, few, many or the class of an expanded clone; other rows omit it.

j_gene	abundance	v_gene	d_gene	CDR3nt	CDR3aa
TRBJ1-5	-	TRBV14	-	TGTGCCAGCAGCCAAGCAGGGGTCGGGCAGCCCCAGCATTTT	CASSQAGVGQPQHF
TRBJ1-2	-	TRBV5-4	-	TGTGCCAGCAGCCGGGACACGGGTATCGGTGGCTACACCTTC	CASSRDTGIGGYTF
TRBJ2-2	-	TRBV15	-	TGTGCCACCAGCAGAGGAGGTCTAGTCGGCACCGGGGAGCTGTTTTTT	CATSRGGLVGTGELFF
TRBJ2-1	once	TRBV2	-	TGTGCCAGCAGTCTTAACATGGGGGCGGGTGAGCAGTTCTTC	CASSLNMGAGEQFF
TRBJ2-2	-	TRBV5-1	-	TGCGCCAGCAGCAAGACAGGAGACACCGGGGAGCTGTTTTTT	CASSKTGDTGELFF
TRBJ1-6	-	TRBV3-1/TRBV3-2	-	TGTGCCAGCAGCCAAGGAACAGGGTTGAATAATTCACCCCTCCACTTT	CASSQGTGLNNSPLHF
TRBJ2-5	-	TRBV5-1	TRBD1	TGCGCCAGCAGCCCGGGGACAGAGGGGGAGACCCAGTACTTC	CASSPGTEGETQYF
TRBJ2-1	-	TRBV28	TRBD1	TGTGCCAGCAGTTCTAATCGGGACAGGGTTAAGAATGAGCAGTTCTTC	CASSSNRDRVKNEQFF
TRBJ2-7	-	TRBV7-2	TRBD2	TGTGCCAGCAGCTTAGGCGGGATAGCGGGGGGGCAGTACGAGCAGTACTTC	CASSLGGIAGGQYEQYF
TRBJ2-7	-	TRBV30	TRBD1	TGTGCCTGGGGTGGACAGGGGGCCTCCTACGAGCAGTACTTC	CAWGGQGASYEQYF
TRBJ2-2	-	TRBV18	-	TGTGCCAGCTCATCAGGGGAGTCCGGGGAGCTGTTTTTT	CASSSGESGELFF
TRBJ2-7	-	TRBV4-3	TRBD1	TGCGCCAGCAGCCCATTTACAGGGGCCTACGAGCAGTACTTC	CASSPFTGAYEQYF
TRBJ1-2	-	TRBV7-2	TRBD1	TGTGCCAGCAGTTTAAAGAGGGGGACAGGGGGCCTTGGCGGTGGCTACACCTTC	CASSLKRGTGGLGGGYTF
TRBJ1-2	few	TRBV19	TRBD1	TGTGCCAGTAGGATGGGAACAGGGGGCTTCGGAGATGGCTACACCTTC	CASRMGTGGFGDGYTF
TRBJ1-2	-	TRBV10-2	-	TGCGCCAGCTCAGGGCTCGGAGACTATGGCTACACCTTC	CASSGLGDYGYTF
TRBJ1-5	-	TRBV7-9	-	TGTGCCAGCAGCCCGGACAGCGATCAGCCCCAGCATTTT	CASSPDSDQPQHF
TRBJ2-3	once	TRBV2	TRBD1	TGTGCCAGCAGAGACAGGGGAAGCACAGATACGCAGTATTTT	CASRDRGSTDTQYF
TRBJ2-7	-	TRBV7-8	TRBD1	TGTGCCAGCAGCGCAACCGGGACAGGAGGGTACGAGCAGTACTTC	CASSATGTGGYEQYF
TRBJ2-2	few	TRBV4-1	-	TGCGCCAGCAGCCAATGGAGCGCTAACACCGGGGAGCTGTTTTTT	CASSQWSANTGELFF
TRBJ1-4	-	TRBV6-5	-	TGTGCCAGCCGGACACTTAATGAAAAACTGTTTTTT	CASRTLNEKLFF
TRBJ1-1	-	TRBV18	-	TGTGCCAGCCGAACGATAACAGGGAACACTGAAGCTTTCTTT	CASRTITGNTEAFF
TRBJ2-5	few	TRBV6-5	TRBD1	TGTGCCAGCAGTTCCCGGGACAGGCATGAGACCCAGTACTTC	CASSSRDRHETQYF
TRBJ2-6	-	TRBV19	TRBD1	TGTGCCAGTAGTGGCGGGACAGGGGTCTCTGGGGCCAACGTCCTGACTTTC	CASSGGTGVSGANVLTF
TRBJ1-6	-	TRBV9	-	TGTGCCAGCAGCGTCCGAGAGGACAGCCTAGATTCACCCCTCCACTTT	CASSVREDSLDSPLHF
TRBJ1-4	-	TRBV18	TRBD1	TGTGCCAGCTCACCAACGCCGGGACAGGGGGCCGGGGAAAAACTGTTTTTT	CASSPTPGQGAGEKLFF
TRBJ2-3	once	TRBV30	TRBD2	TGTGCCTTAAAGCGGGAGAGCACAGATACGCAGTATTTT	CALKRESTDTQYF
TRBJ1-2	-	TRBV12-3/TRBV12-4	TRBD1	TGTGCCAGCAGTGCCGGGACAGGTGGTGGCTACACCTTC	CASSAGTGGGYTF
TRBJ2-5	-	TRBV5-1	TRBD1	TGCGCCAGCAGCGGACAGGGCCTTGGGGGAGAGACCCAGTACTTC	CASSGQGLGGETQYF
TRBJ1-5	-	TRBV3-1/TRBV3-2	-	TGTGCCAGCAGCCAGGGGGGGTTGTATCAGCCCCAGCATTTT	CASSQGGLYQPQHF
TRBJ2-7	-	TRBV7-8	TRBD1	TGTGCCAGCAGCTTAGCTCGGACAGGGGGCCACGAGCAGTACTTC	CASSLARTGGHEQYF
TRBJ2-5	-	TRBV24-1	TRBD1	TGTGCCACCAGTGATGCCCCGGGACAGGGTATCGGGGAGACCCAGTACTTC	CATSDAPGQGIGETQYF
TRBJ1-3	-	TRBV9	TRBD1	TGTGCCAGCAGCGCGGAGGGACAGTCCTCTGGAAACACCATATATTTT	CASSAEGQSSGNTIYF